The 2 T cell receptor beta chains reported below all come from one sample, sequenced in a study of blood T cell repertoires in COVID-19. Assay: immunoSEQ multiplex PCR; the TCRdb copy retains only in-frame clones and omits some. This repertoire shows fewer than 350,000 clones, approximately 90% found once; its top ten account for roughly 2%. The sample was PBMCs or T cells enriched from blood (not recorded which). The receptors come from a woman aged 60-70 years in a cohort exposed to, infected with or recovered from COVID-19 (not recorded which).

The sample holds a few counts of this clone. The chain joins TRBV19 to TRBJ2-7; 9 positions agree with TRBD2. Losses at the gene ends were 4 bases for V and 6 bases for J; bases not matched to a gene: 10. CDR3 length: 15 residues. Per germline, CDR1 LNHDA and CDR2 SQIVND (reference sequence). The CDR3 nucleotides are TGTGCCAGTAGTACGGTAGCGGGAGCGAGTCTCGAGCAGTACTTC. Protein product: CASSTVAGASLEQYF. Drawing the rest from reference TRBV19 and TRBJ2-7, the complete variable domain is DGGITQSPKYLFRKEGQNVTLSCEQNLNHDAMYWYRQDPGQGLRLIYYSQIVNDFQKGDIAEGYSVSREKKESFPLTVTSAQKNPTAFYLCASSTVAGASLEQYFGPGTRLTVT.

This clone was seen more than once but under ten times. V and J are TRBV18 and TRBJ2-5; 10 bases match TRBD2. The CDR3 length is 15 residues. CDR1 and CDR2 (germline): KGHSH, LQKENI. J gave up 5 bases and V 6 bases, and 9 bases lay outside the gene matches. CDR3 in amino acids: CASSPSSGRGETQYF. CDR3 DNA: TGTGCCAGCTCCCCTTCTAGCGGGAGAGGGGAGACCCAGTACTTC.